This T cell receptor beta chain was obtained from a study of cytomegalovirus exposure and HLA in healthy donors (dated by TCRdb to 2016 to 2017). Context from the whole study: The 666 repertoires of the first cohort and the 95 to 150 validation repertoires were produced on the same platform, according to a later analysis. The aim of the study was to test whether cataloging public T cell receptors could identify signatures of past pathogen exposure. A separate validation cohort of over a hundred different subjects was used in addition to the approximately 610-subject first cohort. The study combined high-throughput TCR immunosequencing, statistical association of individual TCRs with disease status, and machine learning to predict cytomegalovirus infection status.

Including cysteine and phenylalanine, the CDR3 has 16 amino acids. The retained sequence is limited to the CDR3, 48 bases, with the frame set at the first base. V lost 0 bases and J lost 7 bases, and the count of bases not matched to a germline gene is 8. CDR1 and CDR2 were assigned from the germline V gene as MNHEY and SVGAGI. The full study reports these points: A later analysis lacked HLA typing for the validation cohort, so it scored co-occurrence in that cohort across all 110 or so repertoires. The study listed 150 to 200 TCR beta chains as associated with cytomegalovirus. A few of the identified cytomegalovirus-associated TCR beta chains were confirmed in vitro to be specific for cytomegalovirus antigens. The classifier was reported to diagnose cytomegalovirus status with high specificity and sensitivity in both the original cohort and the validation cohort. Most TCR sequences were seen in very few donors, while some public TCRs were found in many individuals. Of the cluster scores, 85% to 95% were above 0 in a later analysis, which found that TCRs clustered in the first cohort also tended to co-occur in the 120 or so validation repertoires. It was suggested by the authors that the approach could potentially be generalized to other disease states and immunological phenotypes.

Library method: the immunoSEQ multiplex PCR assay. Under the source paper's analysis protocol: To diagnose cytomegalovirus status from the catalog of TCR beta chain sequences, a statistical classification framework was built. TCRdb mirrors the immuneACCESS table, restricted to in-frame sequences. Some clones are absent from its copies; in checked studies, under half trace to an unresolved V gene, and the reason for the others is unknown. For V, J and clone size, that table is used; D and trimming come from the DNA. This sample gives a few hundred thousand clones in total; just over 85% of them show up just once. The ten biggest clones cover 0.83% of the sample. Donors formed part of the validation cohort, which comprised over a hundred subjects and was distinct from the first cohort of 690 or so subjects. Turning to this clone: Its antigen is not yet known. It has no much larger one-base neighbor in the sample; base qualities were not kept.

The sequence links TRBV6-5 to TRBJ2-7, and TRBD1 matches 11 of the central bases. The clonotype originates from a woman between 18 and 29 years old in good health and CMV-seronegative. What was sequenced was PBMCs. The CDR3 corresponds to CASSYSRDRGEYEQYF. Here is the DNA: TGTGCCAGCAGTTACTCCCGGGACAGGGGGGAGTATGAGCAGTACTTC.